The clone carrying this TCR beta chain showed up just a few times. The target antigen is unknown. This record comes from a study of early T cells in non-severe SARS-CoV-2 infection. Study-level results: In VDJdb matching, anti-spike CD8 responses were favored while private and CD4 specificities went missing.

TCRdb independently ran MiXCR on the 5' RACE reads; one entry per CDR3 protein. Among approximately 73,000 distinct CDR3 sequences listed, approximately 10% were seen once. This sequence was found in an adult who was a healthcare worker with PCR-confirmed SARS-CoV-2 infection or an uninfected control (not recorded which). Material for sequencing was whole blood.

In DNA, the CDR3 is TGCAGTGCTTTCCGGGACAGGGATCTCGAGCAGTACTTC. It specifies CSAFRDRDLEQYF. This chain connects TRBV20-1 to TRBJ2-7, with 9 bases aligning to TRBD1. CDR3 length: 13 residues. Germline V gives CDR1 DFQATT, CDR2 SNEGSKA (reference sequence). Trimming removed 5 bases from V and 6 bases from J; junction bases left unmatched: 8.